These 12 T cell receptor beta chains originate from one sample sequenced in a study of cytomegalovirus exposure and HLA in healthy donors. The PCR made use of 60 Vbeta and 13 Jbeta primers. Data came from immunoSEQ multiplex PCR; TCRdb stores just in-frame clones and leaves some out. Among 150,000 to 160,000 clones listed, more than 75% were seen once. Sequenced: PBMCs. These receptors came from a man aged 30 to 45 in good health and CMV-seropositive.

The chain joins TRBV28 to TRBJ2-5, with 13 bases fitting TRBD2. CDR1 and CDR2 (germline): MDHEN, SYDVKM. V shed 7 bases, J shed 2 bases, and the junction held 16 bases outside the gene matches. This CDR3 has 19 amino acids. The CDR3 region has the DNA TGTGCCAGCACCAAGGGGACTAGCGGGAATCCTCTTCGACAAGAGACCCAGTACTTC. It is translated as CASTKGTSGNPLRQETQYF.

J is TRBJ2-5 and V is TRBV27; unclear D gene. Trimming took 5 bases from V and 5 from J, leaving 15 bases between them. Germline CDR1 reads MNHEY; CDR2 reads SMNVEV (reference sequence). The CDR3 consists of 14 residues. The CDR3: CASSRRWSEETQYF. DNA for the CDR3: TGTGCCAGCAGTCGGAGATGGTCGGAGGAGACCCAGTACTTC.

The rearrangement uses TRBV7-3 and TRBJ2-2; D remains ambiguous. Germline assignment: CDR1 SGHTA and CDR2 FQGTGA. There are 12 residues in the CDR3. V lost 2 bases and J lost 6, with 4 bases in between. The CDR3 sequence is CASSLGPGELFF. In DNA, the CDR3 is TGTGCCAGCAGCTTAGGGCCCGGGGAGCTGTTTTTT.

This chain joins TRBV10-3 and TRBJ2-1; 9 nucleotides match TRBD2. The V and J ends lost 3 bases and 12 bases, in that order; junction bases with no gene match: 15. Germline V gene sequence: CDR1 ENHRY, CDR2 SYGVKD. CDR3 size: 16 residues. CDR3 sequence: CAISELGGRAEGVQFF. The CDR3 region has the DNA TGTGCCATCAGTGAATTGGGCGGGAGGGCCGAGGGGGTGCAGTTCTTC.

The rearrangement uses TRBV5-1 and TRBJ2-7, with a tentative D call TRBD2 (6 bases). Looked up from germline, CDR1 is SGHRS and CDR2 is YFSETQ. V was clipped by 0 bases and J by 6 bases, with 16 bases between them. CDR3 length: 15 amino acids. The CDR3 reads CASSLGGDEVTEQYF. CDR3 in DNA: TGCGCCAGCAGCTTGGGGGGGGACGAGGTCACCGAGCAGTACTTC.

The sample holds one count of this clone. This chain connects TRBV6-5 to TRBJ2-1; TRBD1 agrees at 9 bases. Germline lookup yields CDR1 MNHEY and CDR2 SVGAGI. J gave up 8 bases and V 6 bases, and 5 bases lay outside the gene matches. The CDR3 runs 13 residues. CDR3 protein: CASRPGQGYEQFF. The CDR3 nucleotides are TGTGCCAGCAGACCGGGACAGGGCTATGAGCAGTTCTTC.

This clone has more than one count but fewer than ten. One end of the junction is discordant with germline, which a read error may explain. This chain connects TRBV7-7 to TRBJ2-7; the D is unclear. Germline-derived CDR1 and CDR2 are SSHAT and FNYEAQ (reference sequence). CDR3 length: 14 residues. The CDR3 DNA follows: TGTGCTAGCAGCGCCAGTGCCAGCTCCTACGAGCAGTACTTC. Its protein is CASSASASSYEQYF.

The CDR3 region is CASRNRAKNTEAFF. The CDR3 DNA reads TGCGCCAGCAGGAACAGGGCTAAGAACACTGAAGCTTTCTTT. This chain joins TRBV4-1 and TRBJ1-1; D may be TRBD1 (6 bases). The CDR3 sequence is 14 residues long. The germline gives CDR1 MGHRA, CDR2 YSYEKL. V lost 6 bases and J 1 base, leaving 12 bases between the germline ends.

Only a few counts were recorded for this clone. The chain employs TRBV7-6 and TRBJ2-7; a weak D match, TRBD1 (6 bases). V dropped 2 bases and J dropped 3 bases, with 8 bases sitting between them. Per the germline V gene, CDR1 is SGHVS and CDR2 is FNYEAQ. The CDR3 is made up of 13 amino acids. CDR3 region: CASSLLQGYEQYF. CDR3 in DNA: TGTGCCAGCAGCTTACTACAGGGCTACGAGCAGTACTTC.

This chain uses TRBV20-1 with TRBJ2-1; 11 positions agree with TRBD2. Germline V gene data show CDR1 as DFQATT and CDR2 as SNEGSKA (reference sequence). This CDR3 region has 11 residues. Unmatched junction bases numbered 4, after V lost 5 bases and J lost 13 bases. The CDR3 loop reads CSAETSGAQFF. CDR3 DNA sequence: TGCAGTGCTGAGACTAGCGGGGCACAGTTCTTC.

This clone was picked up one time. The V and J genes are TRBV5-6 and TRBJ1-3; the D gene is possibly TRBD1 (5 bases). CDR3 length equals 16 residues. The germline V gene has CDR1 SGHDT and CDR2 YYEEEE. V lost 3 bases to trimming and J lost 0 bases, with 13 bases between them. The CDR3 spells CASSWRGADSGNTIYF. The CDR3 DNA reads as TGTGCCAGCAGCTGGCGGGGCGCCGACTCTGGAAACACCATATATTTT. Supplemented by reference TRBV5-6 and TRBJ1-3, the full variable domain reads DAGVTQSPTHLIKTRGQQVTLRCSPKSGHDTVSWYQQALGQGPQFIFQYYEEEERQRGNFPDRFSGHQFPNYSSELNVNALLLGDSALYLCASSWRGADSGNTIYFGEGSWLTVV.

The chain employs TRBV7-2 and TRBJ2-7; 10 bases are a match to TRBD2. Germline V lookup: CDR1 SGHTA, CDR2 FQGNSA. The trim removed 2 bases at V and 4 bases at J, leaving 2 bases unmatched. The CDR3 consists of 14 residues. The CDR3 nucleotides read TGTGCCAGCAGCTTAACTAGCGGGACTTACGAGCAGTACTTC. It translates to CASSLTSGTYEQYF.